The source of this TCR beta chain is a study of TIL therapy for anti-PD-1-resistant metastatic lung cancer. Study in general: Median patient age was about 50, ranging about 38-75 years.

Time point noted: pre-treatment sample, taken before nivolumab and TIL therapy. The tumor samples were excised metastases, mostly pleural nodules or supraclavicular lymph nodes. Tumor harvest preceded PD-1/PD-L1 blockade, followed by nivolumab treatment. Patients were adults with stage 4 NSCLC. The immunoSEQ assay was v3. Using immunoSEQ multiplex PCR, the repertoire was profiled, and TCRdb retains in-frame clones only, with some absent. The table has approximately 97,000 clones, roughly 65% seen once; the top ten hold 11%. Only a few counts were recorded for this clone. Its specificity is not known. Study conclusions and caveats: This highly selected cohort may not generalize to typical lung cancer patients.

Trimming stripped 0 bases from V and 4 bases from J, with 9 bases between. The length of the CDR3 is 14 residues. CDR1 LGHDT and CDR2 YNNKEL come from the germline V gene (reference sequence). The receptor's source is a person aged 25 to 85 with non-small cell lung cancer. This chain uses TRBV3-1 (or the pseudogene TRBV3-2) with TRBJ2-5, with a weak D call TRBD1 (6 bases). The input for sequencing was tumor tissue, taken at baseline. The CDR3 coding sequence is TGTGCCAGCAGCCAAGATTGGGGGCTAGAGACCCAGTACTTC. Residues: CASSQDWGLETQYF.